The subject of this entry is one T cell receptor (beta chain). The antigen remains unidentified. The data are from a study of CD8+ T cells in alopecia areata. The CDR3 sequence is 15 residues long. Germline CDR1 reads SGHKS; CDR2 reads YYEKEE (reference sequence). V lost 1 base and J 6 bases, leaving 15 bases between the germline ends. Stated treatment: oral pan-JAK inhibitor, 5-10 mg twice daily. Study-level findings and limits: In lesional scalp, particularly from alopecia totalis/universalis, clonality was higher than in normal scalp.

Extracted RNA was reverse transcribed into cDNA, the sequencing template. The method was immunoSEQ multiplex PCR; TCRdb's version includes in-frame clones alone and lacks a portion of them. The sample yields about 110,000 clones, 84% seen once. The rearrangement uses TRBV5-5 and TRBJ2-3; D may correspond to TRBD1 or TRBD2 (6 bases each). The source is a human donor with alopecia areata. The source material was CD8+ T cells sorted from blood, sampled at week 24, from a patient treated with tofacitinib. CDR3 residues: CASSLRGPPQDTQYF. The CDR3 DNA reads as TGTGCCAGCAGCTTGCGGGGGCCCCCACAGGATACGCAGTATTTT.